The 6 T cell receptor beta chains below come from one sample, sequenced in a study of blood T cell repertoires in COVID-19 (dated by TCRdb to the early 2020s). The method behind the library was the immunoSEQ multiplex PCR assay. TCRdb took this table from immuneACCESS and kept in-frame rearrangements with V and J called. Such tables lack part of the clones; where checked against another copy, unresolved V genes explain under half of the gap, and the rest is unexplained. For this sample there are about 180,000 clones; approximately 80% appear just once. The ten largest clonotypes hold about 6.4% of the sample. The specimen was peripheral blood. These receptors were obtained from a human donor in a cohort sampled during active COVID-19.

V gene TRBV3-1 (or the pseudogene TRBV3-2) combines with J gene TRBJ1-2; D not resolved. The germline CDR1 and CDR2 sequences are LGHDT and YNNKEL (reference sequence). The CDR3 covers 15 residues. Trimming shortened V by 3 bases and J by 0 bases, and 11 bases separated the two germline ends. The CDR3 loop is CASSHFRSTNYGYTF. The CDR3 region has the DNA TGTGCCAGCAGCCACTTCCGGTCTACTAACTATGGCTACACCTTC.

This clone has just one count. This sequence joins TRBV30 and TRBJ1-3; possible D gene TRBD1, 6 bases. V was trimmed by 5 bases and J by 4 bases, leaving 18 bases between them. There are 15 residues in the CDR3. Germline V gives CDR1 GTSNPN, CDR2 SVGIG (reference sequence). CDR3 in amino acids: CAWGSQGHSGNTIYF. Here the CDR3 DNA reads TGTGCCTGGGGCTCACAGGGTCACAGCGGAAACACCATATATTTT. The variable domain in full, with the rest retrieved from reference TRBV30 and TRBJ1-3, is SQTIHQWPATLVQPVGSPLSLECTVEGTSNPNLYWYRQAAGRGLQLLFYSVGIGQISSEVPQNLSASRPQDRQFILSSKKLLLSDSGFYLCAWGSQGHSGNTIYFGEGSWLTVV.

The J gene is TRBJ1-2, the V gene TRBV5-1; 7 bases are a match to TRBD1. Germline V CDR1 and CDR2: SGHRS, YFSETQ. The V and J ends lost 4 bases and 8 bases, in that order; junction bases with no gene match: 5. The CDR3 length is 12 residues. The CDR3 loop reads CASSSDRVGYTF. CDR3 coding DNA: TGCGCCAGCAGCAGTGACAGGGTCGGCTACACCTTC.

The chain combines TRBV5-1 with TRBJ2-1, with unresolved D. Germline CDR1 reads SGHRS; CDR2 reads YFSETQ. The CDR3 sequence is 13 residues long. The V gene lost 1 base and the J gene lost 4 bases, with 6 bases spanning the gap. This CDR3 is CASSLTDYNEQFF. The CDR3 DNA sequence: TGCGCCAGCAGCTTGACAGATTACAATGAGCAGTTCTTC.

In DNA form, the CDR3 reads TGTGCCAGCAGCCGACAGGGCGTAACAGATACGCAGTATTTT. Its translation: CASSRQGVTDTQYF. The genes are TRBV7-9 and TRBJ2-3; the match to TRBD1 covers 7 bases. J lost 3 bases, V lost 5 bases, and 5 bases had no gene match. The V gene's germline CDR1 is SEHNR and CDR2 FQNEAQ (reference sequence). CDR3 size: 14 residues.

This CDR3 reads CASSEVWTGLGGANVLTF. CDR3 coding DNA: TGTGCCAGCAGTGAAGTCTGGACAGGGTTGGGTGGGGCCAACGTCCTGACTTTC. The chain carries TRBV6-1 and TRBJ2-6, with 8 bases identical to TRBD1. The germline gives CDR1 MNHNS, CDR2 SASEGT. The CDR3 contains 18 residues. V shed 1 base, J shed 3 bases, and the junction held 8 bases outside the gene matches.